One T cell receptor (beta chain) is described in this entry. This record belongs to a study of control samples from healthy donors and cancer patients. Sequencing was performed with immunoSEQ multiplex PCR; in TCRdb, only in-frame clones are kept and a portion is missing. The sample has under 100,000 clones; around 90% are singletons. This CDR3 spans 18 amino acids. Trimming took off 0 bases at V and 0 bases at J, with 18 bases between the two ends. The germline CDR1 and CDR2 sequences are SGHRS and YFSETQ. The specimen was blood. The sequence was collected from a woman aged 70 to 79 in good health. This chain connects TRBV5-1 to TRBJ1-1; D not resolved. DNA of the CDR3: TGCGCCAGCAGCTTGGGACACGAAGCTTTCCTTATGAACACTGAAGCTTTCTTT. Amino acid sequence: CASSLGHEAFLMNTEAFF.